This TCR beta chain was identified during a study of PD-1 blockade in classical Hodgkin lymphoma. Study information: Patients received nivolumab 3 mg/kg intravenously every 2 weeks.

The table came from immunoSEQ multiplex PCR; TCRdb's copy has only in-frame clones and leaves some out. The repertoire holds 18,000 or so clones, 70% seen once, with roughly 2.6% in the top ten. Time point given: cycle 4 day 1 (C4D1), after 6 weeks of nivolumab. Every patient experienced relapse after autologous stem cell transplantation, and brentuximab vedotin exposure varied. Out of thawed PBMCs, magnetic negative selection purified CD4+ T cells. Per the germline V gene, CDR1 is GTSNPN and CDR2 is SVGIG (reference sequence). Unmatched junction bases numbered 1, after V lost 5 bases and J lost 2 bases. CDR3 length equals 12 residues.

The chain uses TRBV30 and TRBJ2-7; 9 bases line up with TRBD1. The sequence was obtained from a human donor with classical Hodgkin lymphoma. Sequencing was performed on CD4+ T cells from blood, taken before the fourth cycle of nivolumab. CDR3 in amino acids: CAWGTGPYEQYF. DNA of the CDR3: TGTGCCTGGGGGACAGGGCCCTACGAGCAGTACTTC.